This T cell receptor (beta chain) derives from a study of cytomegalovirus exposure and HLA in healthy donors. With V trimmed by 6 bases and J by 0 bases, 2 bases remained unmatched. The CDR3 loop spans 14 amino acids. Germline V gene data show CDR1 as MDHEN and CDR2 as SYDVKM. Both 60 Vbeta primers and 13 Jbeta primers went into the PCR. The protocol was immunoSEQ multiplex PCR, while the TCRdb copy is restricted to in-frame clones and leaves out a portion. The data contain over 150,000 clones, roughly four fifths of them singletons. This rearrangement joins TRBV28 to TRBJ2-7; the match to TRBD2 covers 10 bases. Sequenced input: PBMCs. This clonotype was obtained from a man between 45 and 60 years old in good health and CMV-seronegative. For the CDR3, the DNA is TGTGCCAGCAGATTAGCGGGAGGCTCCTACGAGCAGTACTTC. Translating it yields CASRLAGGSYEQYF.